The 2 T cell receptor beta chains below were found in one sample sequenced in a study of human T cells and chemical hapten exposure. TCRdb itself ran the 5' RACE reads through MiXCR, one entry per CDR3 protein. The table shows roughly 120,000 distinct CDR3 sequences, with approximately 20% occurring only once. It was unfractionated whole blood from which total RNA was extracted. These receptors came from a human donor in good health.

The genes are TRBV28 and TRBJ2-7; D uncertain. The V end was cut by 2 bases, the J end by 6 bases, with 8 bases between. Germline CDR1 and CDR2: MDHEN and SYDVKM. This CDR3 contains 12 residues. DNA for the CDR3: TGTGCCAGCAGTTTAAGGCGGTCCGAGCAGTACTTC. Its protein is CASSLRRSEQYF. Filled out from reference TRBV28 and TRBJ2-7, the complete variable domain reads DVKVTQSSRYLVKRTGEKVFLECVQDMDHENMFWYRQDPGLGLRLIYFSYDVKMKEKGDIPEGYSVSREKKERFSLILESASTNQTSMYLCASSLRRSEQYFGPGTRLTVT.

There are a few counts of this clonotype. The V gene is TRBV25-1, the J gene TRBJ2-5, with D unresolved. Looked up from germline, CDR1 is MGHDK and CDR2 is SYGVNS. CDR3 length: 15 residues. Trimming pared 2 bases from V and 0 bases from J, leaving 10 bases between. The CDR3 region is CASSEMEGYQETQYF. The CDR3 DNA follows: TGTGCCAGCAGTGAAATGGAAGGGTACCAAGAGACCCAGTACTTC.